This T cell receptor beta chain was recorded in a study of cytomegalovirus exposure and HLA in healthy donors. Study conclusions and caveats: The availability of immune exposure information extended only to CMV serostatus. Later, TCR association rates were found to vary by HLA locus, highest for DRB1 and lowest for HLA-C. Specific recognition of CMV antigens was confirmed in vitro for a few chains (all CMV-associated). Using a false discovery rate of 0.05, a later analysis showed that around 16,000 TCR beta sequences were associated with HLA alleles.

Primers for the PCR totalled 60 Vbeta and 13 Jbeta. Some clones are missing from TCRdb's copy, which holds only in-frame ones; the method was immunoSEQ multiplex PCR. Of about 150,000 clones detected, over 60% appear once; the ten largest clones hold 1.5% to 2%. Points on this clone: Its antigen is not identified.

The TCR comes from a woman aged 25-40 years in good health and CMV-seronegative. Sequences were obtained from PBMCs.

The CDR3 nucleotides read TGTGCCAGCAGCTCCCCCCCCCAGGTTAATGAAAAACTGTTTTTT. It specifies CASSSPPQVNEKLFF. The chain couples TRBV5-6 to TRBJ1-4; D not certain. The ends were cut back, 3 bases at V and 4 bases at J, with 13 bases in the middle. The CDR3 consists of 15 residues. Germline loops: CDR1 SGHDT, CDR2 YYEEEE.